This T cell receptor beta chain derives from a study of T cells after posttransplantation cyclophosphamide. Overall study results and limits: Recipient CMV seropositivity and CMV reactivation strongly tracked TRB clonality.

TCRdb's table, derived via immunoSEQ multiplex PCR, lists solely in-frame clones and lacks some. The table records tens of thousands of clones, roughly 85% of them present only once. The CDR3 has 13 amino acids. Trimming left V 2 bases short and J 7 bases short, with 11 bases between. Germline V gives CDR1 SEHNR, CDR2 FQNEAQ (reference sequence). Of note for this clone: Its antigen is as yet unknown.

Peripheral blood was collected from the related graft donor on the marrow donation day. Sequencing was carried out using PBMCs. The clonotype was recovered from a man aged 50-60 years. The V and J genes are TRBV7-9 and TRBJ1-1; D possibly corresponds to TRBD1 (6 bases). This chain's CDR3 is CASSLSNRDEAFF. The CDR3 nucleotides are TGTGCCAGCAGCTTATCGAACAGGGATGAAGCTTTCTTT.